A single sample is the source of the 14 T cell receptor beta chains below, sequenced in a study of cytomegalovirus exposure and HLA in healthy donors. The PCR contained 60 Vbeta and 13 Jbeta primers. Sequencing used immunoSEQ multiplex PCR; TCRdb keeps in-frame clones, though not all of them. The table lists around 70,000 clones. Sequencing input: PBMCs. These receptors were collected from a middle-aged woman in good health and CMV-seropositive.

The chain combines TRBV28 with TRBJ2-7; TRBD1 is a possible D gene (5 bases). Germline-derived CDR1 and CDR2 are MDHEN and SYDVKM. Trimming left V 5 bases short and J 0 bases short, with 11 bases between. The CDR3 spans 14 residues. The CDR3 nucleotides are TGTGCCAGCAGTGGAACAGGAACCTCCTACGAGCAGTACTTC. Its translation is CASSGTGTSYEQYF.

The chain joins TRBV13 to TRBJ1-1; 9 bases align to TRBD1. Germline V gene lookup returns CDR1 PRHDT and CDR2 FYEKMQ (reference sequence). J gave up 11 bases and V 5 bases, and 15 bases lay outside the gene matches. This CDR3 spans 15 amino acids. This CDR3 reads CASSRGDRAPDVAFF. Here the CDR3 DNA reads TGTGCCAGCAGCAGGGGGGACAGGGCCCCCGATGTGGCTTTCTTT.

This rearrangement joins TRBV7-9 to TRBJ1-4; D not certain. Germline-derived CDR1 and CDR2 are SEHNR and FQNEAQ (reference sequence). V shed 0 bases and J shed 7 bases, with 9 bases lying between them. This CDR3 has 14 residues. The CDR3 DNA follows: TGTGCCAGCAGCTTAGCGGTGTTCGGTGAAAAACTGTTTTTT. It encodes CASSLAVFGEKLFF.

This sequence joins TRBV30 and TRBJ1-2, with unresolved D. CDR1 is GTSNPN and CDR2 is SVGIG in the germline V gene (reference sequence). The ends were cut back, 0 bases at V and 7 bases at J, with 12 bases in the middle. CDR3 length equals 13 residues. The CDR3 DNA reads as TGTGCCTGGAGTGTACTCCCTGGAGGTGGCTACACCTTC. As protein: CAWSVLPGGGYTF.

V and J are TRBV18 and TRBJ1-2, with D maybe TRBD1 (5 bases). This CDR3 has 15 amino acids. The germline V gene has CDR1 KGHSH and CDR2 LQKENI. V was trimmed by 1 base and J by 4 bases, leaving 13 bases between them. The CDR3 reads CASSPQVPGLYGYTF. CDR3 nucleotides: TGTGCCAGCTCACCACAAGTCCCGGGACTCTATGGCTACACCTTC. Drawing the rest from reference TRBV18 and TRBJ1-2, the complete variable domain is NAGVMQNPRHLVRRRGQEARLRCSPMKGHSHVYWYRQLPEEGLKFMVYLQKENIIDESGMPKERFSAEFPKEGPSILRIQQVVRGDSAAYFCASSPQVPGLYGYTFGSGTRLTVV.

This chain joins TRBV5-4 and TRBJ2-1; 7 bases are shared with TRBD1. CDR1 and CDR2 from the germline V gene are SGHNT and YYREEE (reference sequence). J gave up 9 bases and V 4 bases, and 16 bases lay outside the gene matches. CDR3 length equals 16 residues. This CDR3 is CASSRLGTADGIEQFF. DNA of the CDR3: TGTGCCAGCAGCAGACTCGGGACAGCGGATGGGATTGAGCAGTTCTTC.

The V gene is TRBV18, the J gene TRBJ1-5; the D gene is possibly TRBD1 (5 bases). The CDR3 has 16 amino acids. Trimming stripped 3 bases from V and 0 bases from J, with 12 bases between. Germline V gives CDR1 KGHSH, CDR2 LQKENI. CDR3 loop: CASSPGREYSNQPQHF. The CDR3 nucleotides are TGTGCCAGCTCACCTGGCAGGGAATATAGCAATCAGCCCCAGCATTTT.

The chain carries TRBV6-5 and TRBJ2-7, with 12 bases fitting TRBD1. CDR1 is MNHEY and CDR2 is SVGAGI in the germline V gene. This CDR3 is 14 amino acids long. V lost 6 bases to trimming and J lost 6 bases; unmatched junction nucleotides: 6. CDR3 nucleotide sequence: TGTGCCAGCAGCCCCGGGACAGGGGGCGCCGAGCAGTACTTC. It yields the protein CASSPGTGGAEQYF.

This chain joins TRBV6-1 and TRBJ1-1; 10 positions agree with TRBD1. CDR3 length: 13 residues. Germline V CDR1 and CDR2: MNHNS, SASEGT. V lost 6 bases to trimming and J lost 8 bases; unmatched junction nucleotides: 6. The CDR3: CASRRTGGMEAFF. CDR3 nucleotides: TGTGCCAGCAGGAGGACAGGGGGGATGGAAGCTTTCTTT.

The V gene is TRBV27, the J gene TRBJ2-5; 10 positions agree with TRBD2. The V gene's germline CDR1 is MNHEY and CDR2 SMNVEV (reference sequence). V was pared by 6 bases and J by 2 bases, with 6 bases of the junction left unmatched. This CDR3 region has 15 residues. Here the CDR3 reads CASRRLAGSQETQYF. The CDR3 DNA reads TGTGCCAGCAGGAGACTAGCGGGTAGTCAAGAGACCCAGTACTTC.

The rearrangement uses TRBV2 and TRBJ2-5; maybe TRBD1 (6 bases). Trimming removed 6 bases at V and 2 bases at J, with 16 bases between. This CDR3 has 15 amino acids. Germline V gene data show CDR1 as SNHLY and CDR2 as FYNNEI. CDR3 coding DNA: TGTGCCAGCAGCCCGCCCCCAGGGGCACAAGAGACCCAGTACTTC. It translates to CASSPPPGAQETQYF.

CDR3 bases: TGCGCCAGCAGCTTGGGCGGAGGCTCCTACGAGCAGTACTTC. Its translation: CASSLGGGSYEQYF. The rearrangement links TRBV5-1 to TRBJ2-7, with TRBD2 as a possible D gene (5 bases). The V and J ends lost 0 bases and 0 bases respectively, with 7 bases between them. Germline V gene sequence: CDR1 SGHRS, CDR2 YFSETQ. The CDR3 extends over 14 amino acids.

V usage is TRBV13 and J usage is TRBJ2-1, with 10 bases identical to TRBD2. J gave up 4 bases and V 7 bases, and 19 bases lay outside the gene matches. Germline CDR1 reads PRHDT; CDR2 reads FYEKMQ (reference sequence). CDR3 size: 19 residues. The CDR3 nucleotides read TGTGCCAGCACCCCGCTGGAACTAGCGGGACCCGCGGAATACAATGAGCAGTTCTTC. This sequence encodes CASTPLELAGPAEYNEQFF.

The J gene is TRBJ1-4, the V gene TRBV29-1; 7 bases map to TRBD1. Per germline, CDR1 SQVTM and CDR2 ANQGSEA. The CDR3 runs to 13 residues. V was pared by 7 bases and J by 4 bases, with 6 bases of the junction left unmatched. DNA of the CDR3: TGCAGCGCCCTGACAGGGTTTAATGAAAAACTGTTTTTT. It is translated as CSALTGFNEKLFF.